Each of the 9 T cell receptor beta chains below was sequenced from the same sample in a study of cytomegalovirus exposure and HLA in healthy donors (dated by TCRdb to about 2017). The method was the immunoSEQ multiplex PCR assay. For the multiplex PCR, a mixture combining 60 forward primers for TCR Vbeta segments and 13 reverse primers for TCR Jbeta segments was used. This is the immuneACCESS table as TCRdb keeps it, with only in-frame sequences that have V and J called. A part of the clones is gone; compared with another copy, unresolved V genes explain less than half, and the rest is unexplained. Across this sample there are more than 95,000 clones, with about 13% seen only once. The biggest ten clones account for about a sixth of the sample. The sequencing input was PBMCs. These receptors originate from a middle-aged man in good health and CMV-seropositive.

This clone was counted only a few times. The V call is TRBV18, the J call TRBJ1-4, with D possibly matching TRBD1 (5 bases). Germline values: CDR1 KGHSH, CDR2 LQKENI. V was shortened by 2 bases and J by 7 bases, with 14 bases between the two germline ends. This CDR3 contains 15 residues. This chain's CDR3 is CASSPGLQVAEKLFF. The CDR3 DNA reads TGTGCCAGCTCACCAGGATTACAGGTAGCTGAAAAACTGTTTTTT.

The V call is TRBV7-3, the J call TRBJ2-1; 7 positions match TRBD2. V lost 4 bases, J lost 7 bases, and 1 base stayed unmatched. CDR3 length equals 12 residues. Germline lookup yields CDR1 SGHTA and CDR2 FQGTGA. The CDR3 region is CASSSGGNEQFF. The CDR3 DNA sequence: TGTGCCAGCAGCTCCGGGGGGAATGAGCAGTTCTTC.

As concerns this clone: At one boundary the junction diverges from the germline segment, which might be a read error. The chain couples TRBV6-5 to TRBJ2-2, with TRBD1 as a possible D gene (6 bases). The CDR3 is 15 amino acids. Germline CDR1 and CDR2: MNHEY and SVGAGI. The CDR3 is CATRPGTKNIGELFF. CDR3 sequence (DNA): TGTGCCACTAGACCCGGGACAAAGAACATCGGGGAGCTGTTTTTT.

This clone appeared a few times. The chain is built from TRBV28 and TRBJ1-2, with 7 bases fitting TRBD1. In germline, CDR1 is MDHEN, CDR2 SYDVKM. The J segment lost 4 bases and the V segment lost 3 bases, leaving 8 bases of the junction unmatched. The CDR3 spans 15 residues. The CDR3 sequence: CASSFGTGVVYGYTF. The CDR3, as DNA: TGTGCCAGCAGTTTTGGTACAGGGGTGGTCTATGGCTACACCTTC.

This clone was seen only a few times. This chain uses TRBV5-1 with TRBJ2-7; D might be TRBD1 (5 bases). V lost 7 bases and J lost 5, with 10 bases in between. Germline V gives CDR1 SGHRS, CDR2 YFSETQ. This CDR3 spans 11 amino acids. The CDR3 here is CASALRDEQYF. For the CDR3, the DNA is TGCGCCAGCGCCCTCAGGGACGAGCAGTACTTC.

This rearrangement joins TRBV9 to TRBJ2-2; a weak D match, TRBD1 (6 bases). V was pared by 4 bases and J by 5 bases, with 12 bases between. Germline CDR1 and CDR2: SGDLS and YYNGEE. This CDR3 has 14 amino acids. This chain's CDR3 is CASSTRGGTGELFF. The CDR3 DNA is TGTGCCAGCAGCACCAGGGGCGGAACCGGGGAGCTGTTTTTT.

Only a few counts were recorded for this clone. V gene TRBV5-1 combines with J gene TRBJ2-1; 9 nucleotides agree with TRBD2. CDR3 length: 15 residues. J was trimmed by 8 bases and V by 4 bases; bases with no gene match: 10. From germline, CDR1 is SGHRS and CDR2 YFSETQ. CDR3 coding DNA: TGCGCCAGCAGCGGAGGACTAGCGTCGATCTATGAGCAGTTCTTC. Translated, it gives CASSGGLASIYEQFF.

This clone was counted a few times. The chain has TRBV4-2 and TRBJ2-7, with D possibly TRBD1 on 6 matching bases. CDR1 and CDR2 from the germline V gene are LGHNA and YNFKEQ. The CDR3 contains 14 residues. Trimming cost V 0 bases and J 7 bases, with 13 bases left between them. The CDR3 region has the DNA TGTGCCAGCAGCCAAGAGACAGGAGGCGGTGAGCAGTACTTC. Encoded protein: CASSQETGGGEQYF.

This clone was observed a handful of times. The chain combines TRBV28 with TRBJ2-5, with 9 bases identical to TRBD1. The CDR3 is 15 amino acids. With V trimmed by 3 bases and J by 1 base, 3 bases remained unmatched. Germline CDR1 reads MDHEN; CDR2 reads SYDVKM. CDR3 sequence (DNA): TGTGCCAGCAGTTTGGGACAGGGCCCCCAAGAGACCCAGTACTTC. It yields the protein CASSLGQGPQETQYF.